This T cell receptor beta chain was found in a study of T cells in Graves' hyperthyroidism and ophthalmopathy. The ends lost 9 bases at V and 4 bases at J; junction bases unmatched: 5. CDR3 length: 14 residues. The germline gives CDR1 LNHDA, CDR2 SQIVND (reference sequence). These patients, aged 18 to 65, had recently diagnosed hyperthyroidism lasting under 2 months. PBMCs were collected from a roughly 10 ml volume of fresh peripheral blood. At least ten counts were recorded for this clonotype. Authors of the study amplified TCR beta CDR3 regions from RNA transcripts. The primer set for the first-round RT-PCR of the TCR CDR3 was HTBI. TCRdb analysed the multiplex PCR reads with MiXCR anew, one entry per CDR3 protein. The data hold 270,000 or so distinct CDR3 sequences, with around 25% observed a single time.

This sequence joins TRBV19 and TRBJ2-2; 10 positions match TRBD2. Sequenced input: blood. This receptor was taken from a man aged 35 to 55 with Graves' hyperthyroidism that later progressed to Graves' ophthalmopathy. CDR3 sequence: CASLAGVLTGELFF. The CDR3 DNA reads as TGTGCCAGCCTAGCGGGAGTGCTCACCGGGGAGCTGTTTTTT.